A single T cell receptor (beta chain) is shown here with its context. What it recognizes is unknown. Primers included in the PCR were 60 Vbeta and 13 Jbeta primers. Repertoires were generated with immunoSEQ multiplex PCR, while TCRdb's copy carries only in-frame clones and drops some. The table lists approximately 33,000 clones, 53% of them singletons. V lost 0 bases, J lost 4 bases, and 10 bases lay in between. The CDR3 sequence is 14 residues long. Germline CDR1 reads SGHRS; CDR2 reads YFSETQ. This sample was included in a study of cytomegalovirus exposure and HLA in healthy donors. Study-level points and caveats: Several V segments, TRBV6-2 and TRBV6-3 among them, could not be told apart and were dropped.

The chain joins TRBV5-1 to TRBJ1-1; the D is unclear. The sample was PBMCs. The TCR comes from a woman aged 35 to 49 in good health and CMV-seropositive. The DNA for the CDR3 is TGCGCCAGCAGCTTGGCGGGGATGAGCACTGAAGCTTTCTTT. Translation: CASSLAGMSTEAFF.